This T cell receptor (beta chain) was identified during a study of blood T cell repertoires in COVID-19. Study details: Specimens from acute and convalescent COVID-19 originated in the United States, Italy and Spain. PBMCs, B-cell-depleted T cells, or T cells were the source of the cDNA or gDNA that made up the material.

Germline V gives CDR1 KGHSH, CDR2 LQKENI. The V segment lost 3 bases and the J segment 2 bases; nucleotides outside the gene matches: 6. The CDR3 is made up of 15 amino acids. Authors' analysis steps: Reference gene primer amplification gave estimated nucleated cell counts. Profiling relied on immunoSEQ multiplex PCR, and the TCRdb table lists in-frame clones only, not all of them. The DNA was the basis for D and trimming; V, J and clone size are from that table. The sample contains around 86,000 clones, more than 75% of which appear only once. This sequence originates from a woman aged 80 or older with acute or convalescent COVID-19. The chain couples TRBV18 to TRBJ2-7; TRBD1 aligns across 8 bases. The sample taken for sequencing was peripheral blood. CDR3 bases: TGTGCCAGCTCACCGCTACGGACAGGGACCTACGAGCAGTACTTC. Amino acids: CASSPLRTGTYEQYF.